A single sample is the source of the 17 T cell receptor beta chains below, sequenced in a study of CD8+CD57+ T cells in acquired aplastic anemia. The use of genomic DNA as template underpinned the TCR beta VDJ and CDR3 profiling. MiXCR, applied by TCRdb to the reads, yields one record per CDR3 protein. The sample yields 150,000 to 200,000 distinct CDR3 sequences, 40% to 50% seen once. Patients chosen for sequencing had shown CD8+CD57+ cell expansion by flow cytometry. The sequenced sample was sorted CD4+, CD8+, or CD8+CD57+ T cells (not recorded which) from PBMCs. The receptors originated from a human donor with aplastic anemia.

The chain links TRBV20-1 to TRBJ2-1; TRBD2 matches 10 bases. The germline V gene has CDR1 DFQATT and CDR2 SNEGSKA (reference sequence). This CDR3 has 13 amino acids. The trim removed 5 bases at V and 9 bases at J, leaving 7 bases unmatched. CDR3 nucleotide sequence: TGCAGTGCTCCCAAAGCGGGAGGGTTTGAGCAGTTCTTC. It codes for CSAPKAGGFEQFF.

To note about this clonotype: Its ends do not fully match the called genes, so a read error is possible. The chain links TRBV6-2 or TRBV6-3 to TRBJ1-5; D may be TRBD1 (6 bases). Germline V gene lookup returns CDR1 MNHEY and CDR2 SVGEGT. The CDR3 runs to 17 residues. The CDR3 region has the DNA TGTACCAGCAGCGGCAAGCAGGTGGGGGCCCCAAATCAGCCCCAGCATTTT. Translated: CTSSGKQVGAPNQPQHF.

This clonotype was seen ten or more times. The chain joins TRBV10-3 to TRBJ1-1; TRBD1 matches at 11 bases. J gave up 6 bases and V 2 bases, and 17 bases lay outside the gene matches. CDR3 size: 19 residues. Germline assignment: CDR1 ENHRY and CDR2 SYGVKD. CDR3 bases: TGTGCCATCAGTGAGCCTCCTCCGGGACAGGGGGTCATGCGCGCTGAAGCTTTCTTT. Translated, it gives CAISEPPPGQGVMRAEAFF.

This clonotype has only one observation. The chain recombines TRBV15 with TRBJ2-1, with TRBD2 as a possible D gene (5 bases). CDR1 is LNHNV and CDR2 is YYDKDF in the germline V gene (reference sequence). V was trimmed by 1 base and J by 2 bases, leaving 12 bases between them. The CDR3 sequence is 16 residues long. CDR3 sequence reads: CATSRVSGKAYNEQFF. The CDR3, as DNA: TGTGCCACCAGCAGAGTGTCGGGGAAGGCCTACAATGAGCAGTTCTTC.

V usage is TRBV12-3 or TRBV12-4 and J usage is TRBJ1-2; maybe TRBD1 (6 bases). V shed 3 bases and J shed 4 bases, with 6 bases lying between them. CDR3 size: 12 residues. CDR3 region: CASSFRGYGYTF. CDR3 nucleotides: TGTGCCAGCAGTTTCAGGGGCTATGGCTACACCTTC.

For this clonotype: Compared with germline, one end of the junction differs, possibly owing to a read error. Here the CDR3 DNA reads TGTGCCACCCGCAGAGAGAAGGCACAGAACACTAAAGCTTTCTTT. Residues: CATRREKAQNTKAFF. This chain joins TRBV15 and TRBJ1-1; D gene unclear. CDR1 LNHNV and CDR2 YYDKDF come from the germline V gene (reference sequence). CDR3 size: 15 residues.

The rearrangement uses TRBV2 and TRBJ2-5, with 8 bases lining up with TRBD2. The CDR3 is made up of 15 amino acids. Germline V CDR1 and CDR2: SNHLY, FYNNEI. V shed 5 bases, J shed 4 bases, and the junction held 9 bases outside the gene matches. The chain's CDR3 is CASSSPGLESETQYF. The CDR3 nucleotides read TGTGCCAGCAGTAGTCCGGGACTAGAGTCAGAGACCCAGTACTTC.

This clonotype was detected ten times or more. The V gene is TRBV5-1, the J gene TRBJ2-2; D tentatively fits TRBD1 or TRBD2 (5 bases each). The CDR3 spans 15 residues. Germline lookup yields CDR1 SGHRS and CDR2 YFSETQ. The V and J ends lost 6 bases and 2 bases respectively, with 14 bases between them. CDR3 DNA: TGCGCCAGCACCTGGGACGCGCCAAACACCGGGGAGCTGTTTTTT. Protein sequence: CASTWDAPNTGELFF.

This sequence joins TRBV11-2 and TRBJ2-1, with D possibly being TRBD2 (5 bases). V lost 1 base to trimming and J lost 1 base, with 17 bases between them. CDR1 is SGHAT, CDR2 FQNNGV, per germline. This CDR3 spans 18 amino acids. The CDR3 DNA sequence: TGTGCCAGCAGCTTAGGGGCTAGCTTGGGTGAGTCCTACAATGAGCAGTTCTTC. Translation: CASSLGASLGESYNEQFF.

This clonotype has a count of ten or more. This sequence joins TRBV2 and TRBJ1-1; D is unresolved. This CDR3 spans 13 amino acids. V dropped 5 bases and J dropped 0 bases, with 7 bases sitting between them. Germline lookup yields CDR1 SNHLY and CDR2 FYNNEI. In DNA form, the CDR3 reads TGTGCCAGCAGTCAGATTTTGAACACTGAAGCTTTCTTT. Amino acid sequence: CASSQILNTEAFF.

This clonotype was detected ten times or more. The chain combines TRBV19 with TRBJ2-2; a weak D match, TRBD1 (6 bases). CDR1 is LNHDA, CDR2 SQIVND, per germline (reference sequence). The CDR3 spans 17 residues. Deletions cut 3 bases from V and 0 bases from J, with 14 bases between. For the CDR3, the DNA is TGTGCCAGTAGTATCCCGACAGGATTCGCGAACACCGGGGAGCTGTTTTTT. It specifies CASSIPTGFANTGELFF.

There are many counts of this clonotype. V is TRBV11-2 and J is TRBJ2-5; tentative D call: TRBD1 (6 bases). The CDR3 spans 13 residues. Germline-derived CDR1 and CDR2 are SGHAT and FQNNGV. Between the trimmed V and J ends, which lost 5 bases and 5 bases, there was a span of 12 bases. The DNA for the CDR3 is TGTGCCAGCAGCCCACAGGGCCCGGAGACCCAGTACTTC. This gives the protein CASSPQGPETQYF.

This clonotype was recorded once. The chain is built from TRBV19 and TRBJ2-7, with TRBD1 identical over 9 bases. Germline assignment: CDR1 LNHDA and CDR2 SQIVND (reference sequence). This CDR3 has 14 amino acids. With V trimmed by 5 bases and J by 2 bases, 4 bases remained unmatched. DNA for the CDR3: TGTGCCAGTAGTGGGACAGGGCTCCCCTACGAGCAGTACTTC. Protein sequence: CASSGTGLPYEQYF.

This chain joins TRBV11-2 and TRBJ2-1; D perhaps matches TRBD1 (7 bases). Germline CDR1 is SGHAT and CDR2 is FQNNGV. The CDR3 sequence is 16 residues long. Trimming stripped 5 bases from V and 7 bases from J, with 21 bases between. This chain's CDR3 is CASSHHHDREENEQFF. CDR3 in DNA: TGTGCCAGCAGCCACCACCATGACAGGGAGGAAAATGAGCAGTTCTTC.

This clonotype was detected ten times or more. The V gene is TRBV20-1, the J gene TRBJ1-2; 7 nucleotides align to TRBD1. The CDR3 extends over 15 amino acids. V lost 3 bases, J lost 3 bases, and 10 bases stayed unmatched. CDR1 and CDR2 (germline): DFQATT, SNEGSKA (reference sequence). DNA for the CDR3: TGCAGTGCTAGGGGAGAGGGGGCGCCCGACTATGGCTACACCTTC. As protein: CSARGEGAPDYGYTF.

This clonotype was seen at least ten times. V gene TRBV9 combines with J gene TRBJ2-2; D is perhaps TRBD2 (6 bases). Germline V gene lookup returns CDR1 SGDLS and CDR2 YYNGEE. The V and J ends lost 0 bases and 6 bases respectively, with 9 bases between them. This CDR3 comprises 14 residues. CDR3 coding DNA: TGTGCCAGCAGCGTAGAGGCGGGGCCCGGGGAGCTGTTTTTT. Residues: CASSVEAGPGELFF.

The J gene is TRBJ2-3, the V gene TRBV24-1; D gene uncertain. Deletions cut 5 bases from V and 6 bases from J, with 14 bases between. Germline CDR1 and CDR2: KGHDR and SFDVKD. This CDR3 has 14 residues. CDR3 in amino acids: CATSGAASADTQYF. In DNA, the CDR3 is TGTGCCACCAGTGGAGCAGCCTCCGCCGATACGCAGTATTTT.